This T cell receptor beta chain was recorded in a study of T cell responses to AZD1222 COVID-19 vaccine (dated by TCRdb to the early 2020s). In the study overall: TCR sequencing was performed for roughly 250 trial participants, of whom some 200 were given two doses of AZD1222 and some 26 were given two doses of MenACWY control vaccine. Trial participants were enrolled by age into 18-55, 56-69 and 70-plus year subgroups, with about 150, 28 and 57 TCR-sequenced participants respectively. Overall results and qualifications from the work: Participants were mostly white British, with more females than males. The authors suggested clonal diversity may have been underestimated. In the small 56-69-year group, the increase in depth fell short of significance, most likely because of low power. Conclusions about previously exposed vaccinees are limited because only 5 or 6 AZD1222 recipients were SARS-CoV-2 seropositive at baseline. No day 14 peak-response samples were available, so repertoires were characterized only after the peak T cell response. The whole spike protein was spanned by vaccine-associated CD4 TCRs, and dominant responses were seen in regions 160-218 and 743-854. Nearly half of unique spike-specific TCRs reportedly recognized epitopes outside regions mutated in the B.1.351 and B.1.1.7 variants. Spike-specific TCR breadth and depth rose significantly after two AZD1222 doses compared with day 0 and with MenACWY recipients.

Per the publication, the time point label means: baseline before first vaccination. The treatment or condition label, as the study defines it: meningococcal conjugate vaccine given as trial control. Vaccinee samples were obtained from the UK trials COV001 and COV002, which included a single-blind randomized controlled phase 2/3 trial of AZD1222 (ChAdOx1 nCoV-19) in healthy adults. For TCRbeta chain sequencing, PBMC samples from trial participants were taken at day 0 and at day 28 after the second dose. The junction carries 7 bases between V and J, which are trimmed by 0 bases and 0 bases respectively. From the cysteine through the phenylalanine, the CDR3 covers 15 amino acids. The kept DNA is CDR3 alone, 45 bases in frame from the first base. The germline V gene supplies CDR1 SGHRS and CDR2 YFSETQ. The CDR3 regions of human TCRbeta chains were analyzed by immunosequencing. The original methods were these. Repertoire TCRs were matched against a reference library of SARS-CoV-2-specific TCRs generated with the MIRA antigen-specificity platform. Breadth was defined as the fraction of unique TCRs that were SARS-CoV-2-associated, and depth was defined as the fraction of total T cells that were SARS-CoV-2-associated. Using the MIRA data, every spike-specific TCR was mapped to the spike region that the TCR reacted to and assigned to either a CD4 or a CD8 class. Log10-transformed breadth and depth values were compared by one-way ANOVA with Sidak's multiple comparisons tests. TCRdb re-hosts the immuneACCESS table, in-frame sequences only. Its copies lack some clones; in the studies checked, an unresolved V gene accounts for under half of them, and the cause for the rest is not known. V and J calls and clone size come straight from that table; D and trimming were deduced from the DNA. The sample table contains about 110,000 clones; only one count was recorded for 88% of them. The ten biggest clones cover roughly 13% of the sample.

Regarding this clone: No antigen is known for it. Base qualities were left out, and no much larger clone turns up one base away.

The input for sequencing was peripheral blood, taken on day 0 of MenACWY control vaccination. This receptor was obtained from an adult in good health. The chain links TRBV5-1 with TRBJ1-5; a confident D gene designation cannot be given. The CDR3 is CASSLGTDSNQPQHF. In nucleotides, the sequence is TGCGCCAGCAGCTTGGGTACAGATAGCAATCAGCCCCAGCATTTT.